These T cell receptor beta chains were read from a single sample in a study of T cell changes during pregnancy in multiple sclerosis. Sequenced by immunoSEQ multiplex PCR; TCRdb stores in-frame clones only, minus some. The table includes about 80,000 clones, 92% detected once. The sample in question was peripheral blood, obtained before pregnancy. The receptors stem from a female donor with multiple sclerosis, enrolled in a pregnancy study. The CDR3 runs from the conserved cysteine through the conserved F or W. A D gene is named only where the DNA matches it firmly. Only some rows state a clone size, as once, few, many or a class for expanded clones.

NA	TRBV6-6	15	TRBJ1-2	once	TGTGCCAGCAGTTACTCAGCTTCCCAGGGAGGAGGCTACACCTTC	CASSYSASQGGGYTF
NA	TRBV6-6	13	TRBJ1-1	NA	TGTGCCAGCGGGAGATCACTGAACACTGAAGCTTTCTTT	CASGRSLNTEAFF
TRBD1	TRBV28	16	TRBJ1-5	NA	TGTGCCAGCAGTTTATTTAGACAGGGAGGAGGTCAGCCCCAGCATTTT	CASSLFRQGGGQPQHF
TRBD1	TRBV4-3	15	TRBJ1-6	NA	TGCGCCAGCAGCCAAGAAAGGACAGGGGATTCACCCCTCCACTTT	CASSQERTGDSPLHF
NA	TRBV27	14	TRBJ1-4	NA	TGTGCCAGCAGTTTCGGGGGTACGATCGAAAAACTGTTTTTT	CASSFGGTIEKLFF
NA	TRBV28	12	TRBJ2-1	NA	TGTGCCAGCAGTGTCACTTACAATGAGCAGTTCTTC	CASSVTYNEQFF
TRBD2	TRBV11-3	15	TRBJ2-2	NA	TGTGCCAGCAGCTCGCTAGCGGGGGGCACCGGGGAGCTGTTTTTT	CASSSLAGGTGELFF
NA	TRBV4-3	15	TRBJ2-2	NA	TGCGCCAGCAGCCAGCAGACAGGCCGGGGCGGGGAGCTGTTTTTT	CASSQQTGRGGELFF
NA	TRBV7-9	15	TRBJ2-1	NA	TGTGCCAGCAGCGGTTCTAGTCTTCCCTACAATGAGCAGTTCTTC	CASSGSSLPYNEQFF
NA	TRBV28	14	TRBJ1-5	NA	TGTGCCAGCAGTGGTCGGGTAGCCAATCAGCCCCAGCATTTT	CASSGRVANQPQHF
NA	TRBV7-2	14	TRBJ2-2	NA	TGTGCCAGCAGCTCGACTTCGAACACCGGGGAGCTGTTTTTT	CASSSTSNTGELFF
TRBD2	TRBV19	17	TRBJ2-1	NA	TGTGCCAGTAGTATTAGTTTCGCGGGAGATTACCCGAATGAGCAGTTCTTC	CASSISFAGDYPNEQFF
TRBD2	TRBV12-5	16	TRBJ2-3	NA	TGTGCTAGTGGTTTGAATAGCGGGCCTAGCACAGATACGCAGTATTTT	CASGLNSGPSTDTQYF
TRBD2	TRBV7-9	14	TRBJ2-7	NA	TGTGCCAGCAGCCCGGGACTAGCTACCTACGAGCAGTACTTC	CASSPGLATYEQYF
NA	TRBV5-1	15	TRBJ2-5	NA	TGCGCCAGCAGCTTGGATATGGGGAGGCAAGAGACCCAGTACTTC	CASSLDMGRQETQYF
NA	TRBV6-6	15	TRBJ1-2	NA	TGTGCCAGCAGTTGGAGGGGCAGTTTTAACTATGGCTACACCTTC	CASSWRGSFNYGYTF
TRBD1	TRBV19	15	TRBJ2-1	NA	TGTGCCAGTAGTAGGGGACAGAACTCCTACAATGAGCAGTTCTTC	CASSRGQNSYNEQFF
NA	TRBV18	15	TRBJ2-3	NA	TGTGCCAGCTCACCAATGGGAACCCAGGGAGATACGCAGTATTTT	CASSPMGTQGDTQYF
TRBD1	TRBV7-3	15	TRBJ2-2	NA	TGTGCCAGCAGTAGGGACAGGACGGACACCGGGGAGCTGTTTTTT	CASSRDRTDTGELFF
TRBD1	TRBV7-3	18	TRBJ2-6	NA	TGTGCCAGCAGCTCGACAGGGGTCCTCCCGGGAGGGGCCAACGTCCTGACTTTC	CASSSTGVLPGGANVLTF
NA	TRBV15	14	TRBJ2-1	NA	TGTGCCACCAGCACCTCCGGGGGTTGGAATGAGCAGTTCTTC	CATSTSGGWNEQFF
NA	TRBV4-2	17	TRBJ1-2	NA	TGTGCCAGCAGCCAAGTGAGGGAAAGGAAGCAGCACTATGGCTACACCTTC	CASSQVRERKQHYGYTF
NA	TRBV5-1	11	TRBJ2-7	once	TGCGCCAGCAGCTCGGGCTACGAGCAGTACTTC	CASSSGYEQYF
NA	TRBV30	13	TRBJ1-4	NA	TGTGCCTCCCGCGTTGCAACTAATGAAAAACTGTTTTTT	CASRVATNEKLFF
TRBD1	TRBV6-5	14	TRBJ1-5	NA	TGTGCCAGCAGTTTGTCAGGGGGAATCAGCCCCCAGCATTTT	CASSLSGGISPQHF
NA	TRBV5-1	13	TRBJ2-7	NA	TGCGCCAGCAGCCCGGACAGAGCCTACGAGCAGTACTTC	CASSPDRAYEQYF
TRBD1	TRBV2	15	TRBJ1-5	NA	TGTGCCAGCAGGAGGGGGCAGCAGAGCAATCAGCCCCAGCATTTT	CASRRGQQSNQPQHF
NA	TRBV5-1	11	TRBJ2-5	NA	TGCGCCAGCAGCTTCAAAGAGACCCAGTACTTC	CASSFKETQYF
TRBD2	TRBV9	17	TRBJ2-5	NA	TGTGCCAGCAGCGTCGACCCTAGCGGGGGTACGCAAGAGACCCAGTACTTC	CASSVDPSGGTQETQYF
TRBD1	TRBV2	15	TRBJ2-3	NA	TGTGCCAGCAGTCCACAGGGGGTTAGCACAGATACGCAGTATTTT	CASSPQGVSTDTQYF
TRBD1	TRBV6-6	15	TRBJ2-6	NA	TGTGCCAGCAGACCAGGGGGCTCTGGGGCCAACGTCCTGACTTTC	CASRPGGSGANVLTF
NA	TRBV19	11	TRBJ2-1	NA	TGTGCCAGTACGCGGAACAATGAGCAGTTCTTC	CASTRNNEQFF
NA	TRBV2	13	TRBJ2-1	NA	TGTGCCAGCAGTGGCACGCGAGGACTTGAGCAGTTCTTC	CASSGTRGLEQFF
NA	TRBV5-1	14	TRBJ2-2	once	TGCGCCAGCAGCTTGGTACCGGGGGCCGGGGAGCTGTTTTTT	CASSLVPGAGELFF
NA	TRBV9	14	TRBJ2-7	NA	TGTGCCAGCACCCCCGGACAGTACCCTTACGAGCAGTACTTC	CASTPGQYPYEQYF
NA	TRBV5-4	12	TRBJ2-2	NA	TGTGCCAGCAGCTTGGGAGTCCGGGAGCTGTTTTTT	CASSLGVRELFF
TRBD2	TRBV19	15	TRBJ2-2	NA	TGTGCCAGTATCAGTGTCGCGGGAGGCACCGGGGAGCTGTTTTTT	CASISVAGGTGELFF
TRBD1	TRBV5-1	15	TRBJ2-7	NA	TGCGCCAGCAGCTTCTCGGGACAGCCAGACTACGAGCAGTACTTC	CASSFSGQPDYEQYF
NA	TRBV9	15	TRBJ2-1	NA	TGTGCCAGCAGCGTAGCGGGAGAAAGAGACAATGAGCAGTTCTTC	CASSVAGERDNEQFF
NA	TRBV14	13	TRBJ1-1	NA	TGTGCCAGCAGCGCCGGGTGGAACACTGAAGCTTTCTTT	CASSAGWNTEAFF